The 28 T cell receptor beta chains given below trace back to one sample, sequenced in a study of response to subunit inactivated influenza vaccine. Each CDR3 protein is one row after TCRdb ran MiXCR on the RT-PCR reads. There are 590,000 or so distinct CDR3 sequences in the sample; 14% occur only once, and around 7.6% lies in the top ten. Sequenced material: PBMCs from blood, taken roughly 2 weeks before vaccination. The receptors were sampled from a man aged 50-59 years who received an inactivated influenza vaccine.

This clonotype showed up just a few times. The chain links TRBV20-1 to TRBJ1-2; TRBD1 matches at 8 bases. This CDR3 contains 15 residues. V shed 3 bases, J shed 1 base, and the junction held 7 bases outside the gene matches. CDR1 DFQATT and CDR2 SNEGSKA come from the germline V gene (reference sequence). DNA for the CDR3: TGCAGTGCTAGGTCCCCGGGACAGGATAACTATGGCTACACCTTC. Residues: CSARSPGQDNYGYTF.

This clonotype was counted many times. The CDR3 loop is CASSPVSYNEQFF. The DNA of the CDR3 is TGTGCCAGCAGCCCTGTTTCATACAATGAGCAGTTCTTC. The chain recombines TRBV9 with TRBJ2-1, with unresolved D. The CDR3 totals 13 residues. V was pared by 4 bases and J by 4 bases, with 9 bases between. Germline V CDR1 and CDR2: SGDLS, YYNGEE.

This clonotype has a handful of counts. The gene calls are TRBV29-1 and TRBJ1-1; D is uncertain. CDR3 length: 13 amino acids. Trimming left V 3 bases short and J 4 bases short, with 12 bases between. Germline-derived CDR1 and CDR2 are SQVTM and ANQGSEA. The CDR3 is CSVERVAGTEAFF. The CDR3 nucleotides read TGCAGCGTTGAGCGGGTGGCAGGCACTGAAGCTTTCTTT.

The chain links TRBV3-1 to TRBJ2-3; D perhaps matches TRBD1 (5 bases). Germline V gives CDR1 LGHDT, CDR2 YNNKEL (reference sequence). V lost 4 bases to trimming and J lost 2 bases, with 13 bases between them. The CDR3 loop spans 15 amino acids. CDR3 DNA sequence: TGTGCCAGCAGCCCCCAGAGACAGATCACAGATACGCAGTATTTT. It codes for CASSPQRQITDTQYF.

This clonotype was detected a few times. The gene calls are TRBV28 and TRBJ2-1; 9 nucleotides match TRBD2. CDR3 length equals 16 residues. Trimming removed 5 bases from V and 2 bases from J; junction bases left unmatched: 7. From germline, CDR1 is MDHEN and CDR2 SYDVKM. The CDR3 loop is CASSNQREDAYNEQFF. DNA of the CDR3: TGTGCCAGCAGTAACCAGCGGGAGGACGCCTACAATGAGCAGTTCTTC.

The chain has TRBV3-1 and TRBJ2-7, with 10 nucleotides matching TRBD2. The CDR3 contains 15 residues. The V segment lost 2 bases and the J segment 2 bases; nucleotides outside the gene matches: 3. CDR1 and CDR2 from the germline V gene are LGHDT and YNNKEL (reference sequence). For the CDR3, the DNA is TGTGCCAGCAGCCAACCTAGCGGGAGAGCCTACGAGCAGTACTTC. Translated: CASSQPSGRAYEQYF.

This clonotype has just a few counts. The genes are TRBV6-2 or TRBV6-3 and TRBJ1-6; weak D call: TRBD1 (5 bases). V lost 6 bases, J lost 10 bases, and 28 bases lay in between. CDR1 MNHEY and CDR2 SVGEGT come from the germline V gene. The CDR3 sequence is 18 residues long. CDR3 region: CASSHREGRVGQVSPLHF. CDR3 nucleotide sequence: TGTGCCAGCAGCCACCGGGAGGGACGAGTCGGGCAAGTCTCACCCCTCCACTTT.

The rearrangement joins TRBV4-2 to TRBJ2-4, with D perhaps being TRBD1 or TRBD2 (5 bases each). The germline V and J ends were trimmed by 6 bases and 5 bases, with 14 bases remaining between them. The CDR3 covers 14 residues. CDR1 and CDR2 from the germline V gene are LGHNA and YNFKEQ. As DNA, the CDR3 is TGTGCCAGCAGTTCCGGGACCAACGAAAACATTCAGTACTTC. Amino acid sequence: CASSSGTNENIQYF.

This clonotype was detected only a few times. The V and J genes are TRBV27 and TRBJ2-7; D is unresolved. Germline V CDR1 and CDR2: MNHEY, SMNVEV (reference sequence). This CDR3 region has 13 residues. V lost 6 bases and J lost 3, with 12 bases in between. The chain's CDR3 is CASSSVPHYEQYF. The CDR3, as DNA: TGTGCCAGCAGCTCAGTTCCTCACTACGAGCAGTACTTC.

This clonotype occurred many times. The chain is built from TRBV2 and TRBJ2-1; D remains unclear. Trimming removed 1 base at V and 4 bases at J, with 5 bases between. This CDR3 region has 13 residues. Germline loops: CDR1 SNHLY, CDR2 FYNNEI. DNA of the CDR3: TGTGCCAGCAGTGAAGGAGTTTACAATGAGCAGTTCTTC. Translated: CASSEGVYNEQFF.

CDR3 in amino acids: CSASSGQGGTYEQYF. DNA for the CDR3: TGCAGTGCTAGTTCGGGACAGGGGGGTACCTACGAGCAGTACTTC. The rearrangement joins TRBV20-1 to TRBJ2-7; 11 bases agree with TRBD1. V lost 3 bases to trimming and J lost 2 bases; unmatched junction nucleotides: 6. This CDR3 contains 15 residues. Germline V gives CDR1 DFQATT, CDR2 SNEGSKA (reference sequence).

This clonotype showed up many times. The chain employs TRBV12-3 or TRBV12-4 and TRBJ2-3, with D hard to call. Trimming cost V 10 bases and J 2 bases, with 16 bases left between them. This CDR3 has 14 amino acids. In DNA form, the CDR3 reads TGTGCCATCGCCGAGGCACAGACCACAGATACGCAGTATTTT. Protein: CAIAEAQTTDTQYF.

This clonotype has at least ten counts. The CDR3 DNA follows: TGTGCCAGCAGCTTGCCTCGGTACAATGAGCAGTTCTTC. It codes for CASSLPRYNEQFF. V and J are TRBV5-6 and TRBJ2-1; D gene unclear. Germline CDR1 SGHDT, CDR2 YYEEEE. The CDR3 has 13 amino acids. V lost 1 base and J lost 4, with 6 bases in between.

Only one count was recorded for this clonotype. CDR3 in amino acids: CASSLKDPHSTQYF. The CDR3 DNA reads as TGCGCCAGCAGCTTGAAGGACCCTCATAGTACGCAGTATTTT. V gene TRBV5-1 combines with J gene TRBJ2-3; D remains ambiguous. Looked up from germline, CDR1 is SGHRS and CDR2 is YFSETQ. V lost 1 base, J lost 8 bases, and 14 bases lay in between. The CDR3 covers 14 residues.

The rearrangement links TRBV20-1 to TRBJ1-5; D might be TRBD1 (5 bases). Trimming removed 1 base from V and 4 bases from J, with 8 bases in between. This CDR3 comprises 13 residues. Germline V gene lookup returns CDR1 DFQATT and CDR2 SNEGSKA (reference sequence). CDR3 loop: CSARVDRNQPQHF. CDR3 in DNA: TGCAGTGCTAGAGTCGACAGAAATCAGCCCCAGCATTTT.

V is TRBV6-2 or TRBV6-3 and J is TRBJ1-5; the D gene is possibly TRBD1 (5 bases). The CDR3 extends over 13 amino acids. Trimming pared 7 bases from V and 3 bases from J, leaving 10 bases between. Germline V lookup: CDR1 MNHEY, CDR2 SVGEGT. The CDR3 is CASKDRINQPQHF. For the CDR3, the DNA is TGTGCCAGCAAAGACAGAATCAATCAGCCCCAGCATTTT.

This clonotype showed up just a few times. V usage is TRBV20-1 and J usage is TRBJ1-1; maybe TRBD1 (6 bases). Germline-derived CDR1 and CDR2 are DFQATT and SNEGSKA (reference sequence). The CDR3 is 14 amino acids. Trimming left V 2 bases short and J 0 bases short, with 10 bases between. The DNA for the CDR3 is TGCAGTGCTAGACTTCAGGGGCTGAACACTGAAGCTTTCTTT. This sequence encodes CSARLQGLNTEAFF.

The chain combines TRBV29-1 with TRBJ2-7; TRBD1 or TRBD2 may be the D gene (6 bases each). The germline gives CDR1 SQVTM, CDR2 ANQGSEA. The CDR3 has 11 amino acids. The ends were cut back, 7 bases at V and 6 bases at J, with 13 bases in the middle. CDR3 nucleotides: TGCAGCGGCTACAGGGACTCCGAGCAGTACTTC. Protein product: CSGYRDSEQYF.

This clonotype was seen many times. V and J are TRBV5-1 and TRBJ2-7; TRBD2 aligns across 14 bases. The CDR3 is 18 residues long. V trimming: 4 bases; J trimming: 2 bases; junction bases outside the gene matches: 11. CDR1 SGHRS and CDR2 YFSETQ come from the germline V gene. CDR3 nucleotides: TGCGCCAGCAGCGGAATGACTAGCGGGAGGGACCTAACCTACGAGCAGTACTTC. This gives the protein CASSGMTSGRDLTYEQYF.

This clonotype occurred a few times. This rearrangement joins TRBV7-8 to TRBJ2-2; D may be TRBD2 (6 bases). This CDR3 has 14 amino acids. Germline V lookup: CDR1 SGHVS, CDR2 FQNEAQ. V was pared by 6 bases and J by 3 bases, with 11 bases between. CDR3 sequence: CASSQPGDTGELFF. The CDR3 DNA is TGTGCCAGCAGTCAGCCGGGGGACACCGGGGAGCTGTTTTTT.

The chain combines TRBV12-3 or TRBV12-4 with TRBJ2-1, with TRBD2 matching over 8 bases. J gave up 7 bases and V 7 bases, and 9 bases lay outside the gene matches. This CDR3 region has 14 residues. The CDR3 DNA reads as TGTGCCAGCACCTCAGCGGGAGCCTCGAATGAGCAGTTCTTC. Its translation: CASTSAGASNEQFF.

The chain carries TRBV3-1 and TRBJ2-3; D is unresolved. This CDR3 is built from 11 residues. Germline V gene lookup returns CDR1 LGHDT and CDR2 YNNKEL (reference sequence). Trimming took off 5 bases at V and 6 bases at J, with 6 bases between the two ends. The chain's CDR3 is CASSNFDTQYF. The DNA of the CDR3 is TGTGCCAGCAGCAACTTTGATACGCAGTATTTT.

CDR3 region: CASSQAGVRTDTQYF. CDR3 nucleotide sequence: TGCGCCAGCAGCCAAGCGGGAGTACGCACAGATACGCAGTATTTT. The chain employs TRBV4-3 and TRBJ2-3, with a possible D match to TRBD2 (6 bases). Germline V gene lookup returns CDR1 LGHNA and CDR2 YSLEER. Trimming removed 1 base from V and 1 base from J, with 9 bases in between. CDR3 length equals 15 residues.

This clonotype has a handful of counts. The CDR3 sequence: CASSLVSRNEQFF. The DNA of the CDR3 is TGTGCCAGCAGTTTAGTAAGCCGGAATGAGCAGTTCTTC. The V gene is TRBV12-3 or TRBV12-4, the J gene TRBJ2-1; D gene ambiguous. Trimming pared 1 base from V and 7 bases from J, leaving 8 bases between. The CDR3 has 13 residues.

This clonotype was picked up many times. The CDR3 loop reads CASSLVTNTGELFF. The CDR3 DNA reads as TGTGCCAGCAGCTTAGTAACGAACACCGGGGAGCTGTTTTTT. The V and J genes are TRBV7-2 and TRBJ2-2; D call uncertain. This CDR3 spans 14 amino acids. V was pared by 1 base and J by 0 bases, with 3 bases between. Germline V CDR1 and CDR2: SGHTA, FQGNSA.

Here the CDR3 reads CASSWTGPGEQYF. The CDR3 DNA reads TGTGCCAGCAGTTGGACCGGACCAGGGGAGCAGTACTTC. The V and J genes are TRBV6-6 and TRBJ2-7; D may be TRBD1 (5 bases). CDR1 and CDR2 from the germline V gene are MNHNY and SVGAGI (reference sequence). The CDR3 covers 13 residues. Trimming left V 4 bases short and J 7 bases short, with 14 bases between.

This chain links TRBV20-1 with TRBJ2-3, with TRBD2 matching over 9 bases. The CDR3 is 13 amino acids. In germline, CDR1 is DFQATT, CDR2 SNEGSKA (reference sequence). V lost 3 bases, J lost 8 bases, and 6 bases stayed unmatched. CDR3 protein: CSASFAGGPTQYF. The CDR3 DNA reads TGCAGTGCTAGTTTTGCGGGGGGGCCTACGCAGTATTTT.

V and J are TRBV20-1 and TRBJ2-5; tentatively, D is TRBD1 or TRBD2 (5 bases each). With 0 bases removed from V and 3 bases from J, the gap between germline ends came to 17 bases. This CDR3 has 16 amino acids. Germline CDR1 and CDR2: DFQATT and SNEGSKA (reference sequence). This CDR3 is CSARDPSRGFEETQYF. CDR3 nucleotides: TGCAGTGCTAGAGATCCGTCTCGGGGCTTCGAAGAGACCCAGTACTTC.